The rows below give T cell receptor beta chains drawn from one sample of a study of beta chain features in type 1 diabetes. Sequencing was performed with immunoSEQ multiplex PCR; in TCRdb, only in-frame clones are kept and a portion is missing. Of hundreds of thousands of clones detected, about 10% appear once; the ten largest clones hold about 0.015%. The sequencing input was naive CD4+ T cells from blood. The receptor set was obtained from a woman aged 30 to 39 in good health. The CDR3 runs from the conserved cysteine through the conserved F or W. D genes are given only for firm matches. Size is omitted from some rows. Given values are once, few, many or a class for expanded clones.

TRBV18,few,TRBJ2-7,.,CASSPSTADSSYEQYF,TGTGCCAGCTCACCATCGACAGCGGACAGCTCCTACGAGCAGTACTTC
TRBV5-1,few,TRBJ1-1,.,CASSTTALTEAFF,TGCGCCAGCAGCACGACAGCGCTCACTGAAGCTTTCTTT
TRBV27,.,TRBJ2-6,.,CASSSRRVGHYYSGANVLTF,TGTGCCAGCAGTTCCCGTCGGGTCGGACACTACTACTCTGGGGCCAACGTCCTGACTTTC
TRBV19,.,TRBJ2-1,TRBD2,CASSSGLALDEQFF,TGTGCCAGTAGTTCGGGACTAGCTCTGGATGAGCAGTTCTTC
TRBV11-2,.,TRBJ1-1,.,CASSPPGNTEAFF,TGTGCCAGCAGCCCCCCCGGGAACACTGAAGCTTTCTTT
TRBV5-4,few,TRBJ2-7,.,CASSTGAVVEQYF,TGTGCCAGCAGCACAGGAGCTGTTGTCGAGCAGTACTTC
TRBV28,few,TRBJ1-2,.,CASIQRGTNGGYTF,TGTGCCAGCATCCAGCGGGGGACTAATGGTGGCTACACCTTC
TRBV25-1,.,TRBJ2-1,TRBD2,CASSEFQREGNEQFF,TGTGCCAGCAGTGAATTCCAGCGGGAAGGCAATGAGCAGTTCTTC
TRBV19,.,TRBJ2-1,TRBD2,CAAQAGGRYNEQFF,TGTGCCGCCCAAGCGGGAGGAAGGTACAATGAGCAGTTCTTC
TRBV29-1,.,TRBJ2-7,TRBD1,CSVRTGAYEQYF,TGCAGCGTCCGGACAGGGGCTTACGAGCAGTACTTC
TRBV30,few,TRBJ1-4,.,CAGTGTTNEKLFF,TGTGCCGGGACCGGGACAACGAATGAAAAACTGTTTTTT
TRBV5-6,few,TRBJ2-1,TRBD1,CASSPVGDSNEQFF,TGTGCCAGCAGCCCGGTCGGGGACAGCAATGAGCAGTTCTTC
TRBV27,few,TRBJ2-1,TRBD2,CASSLRLADNEQFF,TGTGCCAGCAGTTTACGGCTAGCGGACAATGAGCAGTTCTTC
TRBV29-1,few,TRBJ2-3,.,CSSRTFPLTDTQYF,TGCAGCTCTAGGACTTTTCCCCTCACAGATACGCAGTATTTT
TRBV5-4,few,TRBJ2-3,.,CASSLDAAATDTQYF,TGTGCCAGCAGCTTGGATGCGGCCGCCACAGATACGCAGTATTTT
TRBV10-3,few,TRBJ2-1,.,CAISALRDRNEQFF,TGTGCCATCAGTGCTCTCAGGGATAGGAATGAGCAGTTCTTC
TRBV29-1,many,TRBJ2-1,TRBD2,CSPRTSGRGDNEQFF,TGCAGCCCCAGGACTAGCGGGAGGGGAGACAATGAGCAGTTCTTC
TRBV10-3,few,TRBJ1-1,TRBD1,CAISGGTGGGRSEAFF,TGTGCCATCAGTGGGGGGACAGGGGGAGGGAGGTCTGAAGCTTTCTTT
TRBV4-1,.,TRBJ1-5,.,CASSQVVPRGSNQPQHF,TGCGCCAGCAGCCAAGTTGTTCCCAGGGGAAGCAATCAGCCCCAGCATTTT
TRBV5-1,.,TRBJ2-1,TRBD1,CASAWDRVNEQFF,TGCGCCAGCGCTTGGGACAGGGTTAATGAGCAGTTCTTC
TRBV28,.,TRBJ2-7,TRBD1,CASSITGAPSYEQYF,TGTGCCAGCAGCATTACAGGGGCTCCCTCCTACGAGCAGTACTTC
TRBV6-5,few,TRBJ1-3,.,CASSYFGGNTIYF,TGTGCCAGCAGTTACTTCGGGGGAAACACCATATATTTT
TRBV7-2,few,TRBJ1-2,TRBD1,CASSHGTGANYGYTF,TGTGCCAGCAGCCATGGGACAGGCGCGAACTATGGCTACACCTTC
TRBV9,.,TRBJ2-5,.,CASTRDNQETQYF,TGTGCCAGCACCCGGGACAACCAAGAGACCCAGTACTTC
TRBV2,few,TRBJ1-4,.,CASKDRATNEKLFF,TGTGCCAGCAAGGACAGAGCAACTAATGAAAAACTGTTTTTT
TRBV7-2,.,TRBJ2-1,.,CASSTAVLWNEQFF,TGTGCCAGCAGCACGGCGGTGCTTTGGAATGAGCAGTTCTTC
TRBV6-5,few,TRBJ2-1,TRBD2,CASKGLASYNEQFF,TGTGCCAGTAAGGGACTAGCGTCCTACAATGAGCAGTTCTTC
TRBV29-1,.,TRBJ1-4,.,CSVERSREGKLFF,TGCAGCGTTGAAAGGTCCAGGGAGGGAAAACTGTTTTTT
TRBV4-1,few,TRBJ2-3,.,CASSQGPSGSSTDTQYF,TGCGCCAGCAGCCAAGGCCCCAGCGGCAGTAGCACAGATACGCAGTATTTT
TRBV2,few,TRBJ2-1,.,CASSGLGEQFF,TGTGCCAGCTCAGGGTTAGGTGAGCAGTTCTTC
TRBV19,few,TRBJ2-3,.,CASSTYSDTQYF,TGTGCCAGTAGTACGTATTCAGATACGCAGTATTTT
TRBV5-1,.,TRBJ2-1,TRBD2,CASSLALAGNNEQFF,TGCGCCAGCAGCTTGGCACTAGCGGGGAACAATGAGCAGTTCTTC
TRBV28,few,TRBJ2-5,.,CASSVGTIRETQYF,TGTGCCAGCAGCGTCGGGACAATTAGGGAGACCCAGTACTTC
TRBV30,.,TRBJ2-3,.,CASGAGLADTQYF,TGTGCCTCCGGGGCGGGGTTGGCAGATACGCAGTATTTT
TRBV6-5,.,TRBJ2-2,TRBD1,CASSYSGQGNTGELFF,TGTGCCAGCAGTTACTCGGGACAGGGTAACACCGGGGAGCTGTTTTTT
TRBV19,.,TRBJ2-1,.,CASTHFNSYNEQFF,TGTGCCAGCACCCACTTTAACTCCTACAATGAGCAGTTCTTC
TRBV7-8,.,TRBJ2-1,.,CASSLSQDLYEQFF,TGTGCCAGCAGCTTATCCCAGGATCTGTATGAGCAGTTCTTC
TRBV19,few,TRBJ2-1,.,CASSPGVRGVQFF,TGTGCCAGTAGTCCGGGAGTTCGAGGGGTGCAGTTCTTC
TRBV28,.,TRBJ1-1,.,CASSFGGGMNTEAFF,TGTGCCAGCAGTTTCGGGGGAGGGATGAACACTGAAGCTTTCTTT
TRBV28,.,TRBJ1-5,.,CASTYTFLRQAGEFNQPQHF,TGTGCCAGCACCTATACTTTCCTCCGACAGGCCGGGGAATTCAATCAGCCCCAGCATTTT
TRBV9,few,TRBJ2-5,TRBD2,CASSVAAVAGAFQETQYF,TGTGCCAGCAGCGTAGCGGCAGTGGCGGGAGCCTTCCAAGAGACCCAGTACTTC